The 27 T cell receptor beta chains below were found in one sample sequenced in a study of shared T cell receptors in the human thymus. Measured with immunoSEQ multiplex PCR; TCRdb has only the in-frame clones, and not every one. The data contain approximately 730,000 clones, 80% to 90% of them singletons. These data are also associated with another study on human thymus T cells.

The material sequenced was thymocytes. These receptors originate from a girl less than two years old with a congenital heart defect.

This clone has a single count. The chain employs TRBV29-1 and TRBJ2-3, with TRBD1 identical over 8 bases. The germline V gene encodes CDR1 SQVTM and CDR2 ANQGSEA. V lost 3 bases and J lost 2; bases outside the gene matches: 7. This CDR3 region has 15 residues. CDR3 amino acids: CSVDGWDRITDTQYF. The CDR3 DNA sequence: TGCAGCGTTGATGGCTGGGACAGGATCACAGATACGCAGTATTTT.

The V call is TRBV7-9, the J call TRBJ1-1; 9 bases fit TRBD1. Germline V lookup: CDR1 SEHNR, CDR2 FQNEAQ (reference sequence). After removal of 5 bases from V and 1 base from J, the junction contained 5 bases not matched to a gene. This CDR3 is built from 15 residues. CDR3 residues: CASSQGQGPNTEAFF. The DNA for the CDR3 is TGTGCCAGCAGCCAAGGACAGGGGCCGAACACTGAAGCTTTCTTT.

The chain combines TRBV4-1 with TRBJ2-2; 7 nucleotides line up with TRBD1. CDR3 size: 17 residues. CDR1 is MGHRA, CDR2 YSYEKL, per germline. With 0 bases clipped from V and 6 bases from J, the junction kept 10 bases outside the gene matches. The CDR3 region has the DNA TGCGCCAGCAGCCAAGATTTCAGGGGGTATCTGTCCGGGGAGCTGTTTTTT. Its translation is CASSQDFRGYLSGELFF.

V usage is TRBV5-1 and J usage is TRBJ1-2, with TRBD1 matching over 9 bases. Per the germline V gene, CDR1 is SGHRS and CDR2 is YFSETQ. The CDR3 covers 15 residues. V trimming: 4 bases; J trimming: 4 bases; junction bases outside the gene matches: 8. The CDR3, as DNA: TGCGCCAGCAGCGTTGGACAGGGGAACTTCTATGGCTACACCTTC. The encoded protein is CASSVGQGNFYGYTF.

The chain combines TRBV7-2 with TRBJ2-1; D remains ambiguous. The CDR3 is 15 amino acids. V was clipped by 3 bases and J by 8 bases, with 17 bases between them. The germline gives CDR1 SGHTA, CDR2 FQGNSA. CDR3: CASSFQDWISDEQFF. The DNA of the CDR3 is TGTGCCAGCAGCTTTCAAGACTGGATCAGCGATGAGCAGTTCTTC.

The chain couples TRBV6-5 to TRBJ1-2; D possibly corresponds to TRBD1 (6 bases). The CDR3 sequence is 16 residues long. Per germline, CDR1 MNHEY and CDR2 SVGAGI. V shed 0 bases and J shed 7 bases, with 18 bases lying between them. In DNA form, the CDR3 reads TGTGCCAGCAGTTACTCGAGCGGGGGCGGGGGGCCTGGCTACACCTTC. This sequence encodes CASSYSSGGGGPGYTF.

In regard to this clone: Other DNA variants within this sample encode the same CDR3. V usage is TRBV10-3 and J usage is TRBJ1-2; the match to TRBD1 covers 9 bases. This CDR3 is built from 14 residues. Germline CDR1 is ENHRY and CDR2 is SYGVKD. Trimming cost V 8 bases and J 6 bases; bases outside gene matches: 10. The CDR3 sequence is CAIVAKRTGDGYTF. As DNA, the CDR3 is TGTGCCATCGTTGCGAAGAGGACAGGGGATGGCTACACCTTC.

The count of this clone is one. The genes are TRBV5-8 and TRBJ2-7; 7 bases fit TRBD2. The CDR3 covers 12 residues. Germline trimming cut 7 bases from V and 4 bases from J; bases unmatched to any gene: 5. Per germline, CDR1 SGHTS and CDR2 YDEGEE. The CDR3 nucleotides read TGTGCCAGCCGGGACTATTGGTACGAGCAGTACTTC. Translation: CASRDYWYEQYF.

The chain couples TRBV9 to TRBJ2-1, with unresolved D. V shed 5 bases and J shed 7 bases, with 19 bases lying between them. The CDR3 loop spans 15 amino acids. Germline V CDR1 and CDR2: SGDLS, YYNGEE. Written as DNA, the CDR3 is TGTGCCAGCAGTCCCTCTAAGCCCGAGGAGAATGAGCAGTTCTTC. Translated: CASSPSKPEENEQFF.

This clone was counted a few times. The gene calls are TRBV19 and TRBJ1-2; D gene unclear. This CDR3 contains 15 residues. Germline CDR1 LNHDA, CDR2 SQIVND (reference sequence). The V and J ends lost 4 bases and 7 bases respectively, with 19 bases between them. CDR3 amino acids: CASSRPLGVKGGYTF. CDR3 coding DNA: TGTGCCAGTAGTAGGCCCCTCGGGGTAAAAGGTGGCTACACCTTC.

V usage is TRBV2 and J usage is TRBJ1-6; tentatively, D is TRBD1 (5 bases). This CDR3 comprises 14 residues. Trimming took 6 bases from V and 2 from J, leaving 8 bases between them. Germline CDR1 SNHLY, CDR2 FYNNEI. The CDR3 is CASRGGPYNSPLHF. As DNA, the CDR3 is TGTGCCAGCAGGGGGGGACCCTATAATTCACCCCTCCACTTT. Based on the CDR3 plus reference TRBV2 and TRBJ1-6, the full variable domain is EPEVTQTPSHQVTQMGQEVILRCVPISNHLYFYWYRQILGQKVEFLVSFYNNEISEKSEIFDDQFSVERPDGSNFTLKIRSTKLEDSAMYFCASRGGPYNSPLHFGNGTRLTVT.

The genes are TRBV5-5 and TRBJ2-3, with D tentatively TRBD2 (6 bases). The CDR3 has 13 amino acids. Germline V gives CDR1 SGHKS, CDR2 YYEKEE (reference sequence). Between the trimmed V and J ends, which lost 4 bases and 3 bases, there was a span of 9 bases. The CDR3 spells CASSLTRTDTQYF. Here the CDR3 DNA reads TGTGCCAGCAGCCTGACTAGAACAGATACGCAGTATTTT.

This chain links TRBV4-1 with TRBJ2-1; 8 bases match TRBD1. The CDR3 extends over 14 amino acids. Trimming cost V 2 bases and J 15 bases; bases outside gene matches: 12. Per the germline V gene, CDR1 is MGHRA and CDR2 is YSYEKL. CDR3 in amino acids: CASSQRQDREGRFF. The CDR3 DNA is TGCGCCAGCAGCCAACGACAGGACAGGGAAGGTCGGTTCTTC.

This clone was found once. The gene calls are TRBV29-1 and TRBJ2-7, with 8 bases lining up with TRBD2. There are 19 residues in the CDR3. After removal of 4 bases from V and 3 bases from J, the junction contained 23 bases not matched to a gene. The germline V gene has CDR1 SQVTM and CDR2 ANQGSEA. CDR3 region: CSVGTPLAGLIFTFYEQYF. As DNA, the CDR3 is TGCAGCGTTGGCACCCCCTTAGCGGGGTTGATATTTACCTTCTACGAGCAGTACTTC.

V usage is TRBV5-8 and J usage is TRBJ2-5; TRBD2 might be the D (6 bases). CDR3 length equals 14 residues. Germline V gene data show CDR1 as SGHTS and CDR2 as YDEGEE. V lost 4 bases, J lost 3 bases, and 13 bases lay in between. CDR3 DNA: TGTGCCAGCAGCGTGGACTATATTGAAGAGACCCAGTACTTC. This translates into CASSVDYIEETQYF.

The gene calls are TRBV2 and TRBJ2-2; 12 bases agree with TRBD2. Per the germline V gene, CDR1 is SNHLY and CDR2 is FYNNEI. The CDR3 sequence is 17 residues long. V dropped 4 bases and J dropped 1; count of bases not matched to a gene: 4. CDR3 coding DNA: TGTGCCAGCAGTGGGACTAGCGGGGAACTGAACACCGGGGAGCTGTTTTTT. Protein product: CASSGTSGELNTGELFF.

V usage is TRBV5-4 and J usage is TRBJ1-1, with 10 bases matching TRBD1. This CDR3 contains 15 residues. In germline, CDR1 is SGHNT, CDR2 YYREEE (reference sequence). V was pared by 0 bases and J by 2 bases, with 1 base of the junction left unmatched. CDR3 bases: TGTGCCAGCAGCTTGGAGACAGGGGGCAACACTGAAGCTTTCTTT. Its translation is CASSLETGGNTEAFF.

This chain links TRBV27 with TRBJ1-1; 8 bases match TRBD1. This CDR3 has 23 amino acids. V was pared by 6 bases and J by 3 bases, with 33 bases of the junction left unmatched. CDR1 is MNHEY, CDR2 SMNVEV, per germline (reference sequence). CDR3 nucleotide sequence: TGTGCCAGCAGGAGTTTACGAGCCTTCCGGGACAGGTATGTTCACCCTTGGGACACTGAAGCTTTCTTT. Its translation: CASRSLRAFRDRYVHPWDTEAFF.

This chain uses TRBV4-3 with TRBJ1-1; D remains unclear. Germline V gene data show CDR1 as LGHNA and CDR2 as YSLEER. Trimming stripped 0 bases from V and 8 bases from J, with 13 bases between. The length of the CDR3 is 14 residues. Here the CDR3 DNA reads TGCGCCAGCAGCCAAGACGTGAACGGTGAGGAAGCTTTCTTT. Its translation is CASSQDVNGEEAFF.

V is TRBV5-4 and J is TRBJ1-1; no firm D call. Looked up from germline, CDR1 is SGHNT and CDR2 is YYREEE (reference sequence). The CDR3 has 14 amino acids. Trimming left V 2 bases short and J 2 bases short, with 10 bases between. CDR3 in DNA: TGTGCCAGCAGCTTTACCGGTGGTAACACTGAAGCTTTCTTT. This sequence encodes CASSFTGGNTEAFF.

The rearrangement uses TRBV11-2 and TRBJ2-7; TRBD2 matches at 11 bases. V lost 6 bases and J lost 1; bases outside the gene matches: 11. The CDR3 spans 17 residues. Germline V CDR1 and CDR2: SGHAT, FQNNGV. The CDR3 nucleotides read TGTGCCAGCAGTCCAATAGAAACTAGCGGGGGTTCCTACGAGCAGTACTTC. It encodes CASSPIETSGGSYEQYF. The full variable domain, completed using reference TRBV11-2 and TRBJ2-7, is EAGVAQSPRYKIIEKRQSVAFWCNPISGHATLYWYQQILGQGPKLLIQFQNNGVVDDSQLPKDRFSAERLKGVDSTLKIQPAKLEDSAVYLCASSPIETSGGSYEQYFGPGTRLTVT.

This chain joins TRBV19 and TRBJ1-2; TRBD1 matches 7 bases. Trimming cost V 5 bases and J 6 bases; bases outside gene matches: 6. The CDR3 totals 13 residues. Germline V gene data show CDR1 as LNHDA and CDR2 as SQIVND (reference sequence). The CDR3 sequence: CASSPRGEDGYTF. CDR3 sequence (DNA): TGTGCCAGTAGTCCCAGGGGGGAAGATGGCTACACCTTC.

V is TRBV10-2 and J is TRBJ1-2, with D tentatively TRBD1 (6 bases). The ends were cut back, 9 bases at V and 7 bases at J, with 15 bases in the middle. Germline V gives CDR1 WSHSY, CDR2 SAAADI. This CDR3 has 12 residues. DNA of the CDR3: TGCGCCAGTAGAAATGGGGGCTCTGGCTACACCTTC. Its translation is CASRNGGSGYTF.

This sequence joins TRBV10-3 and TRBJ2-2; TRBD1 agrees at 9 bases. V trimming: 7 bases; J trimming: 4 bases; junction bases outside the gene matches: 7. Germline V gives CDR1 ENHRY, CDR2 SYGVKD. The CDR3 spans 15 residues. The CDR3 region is CAITPGTGLTGELFF. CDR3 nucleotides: TGTGCCATCACCCCCGGGACAGGGCTCACCGGGGAGCTGTTTTTT.

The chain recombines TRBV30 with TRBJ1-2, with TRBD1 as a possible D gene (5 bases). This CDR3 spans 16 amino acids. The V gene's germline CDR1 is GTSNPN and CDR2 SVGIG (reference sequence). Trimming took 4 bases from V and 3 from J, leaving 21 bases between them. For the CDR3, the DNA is TGTGCCTGGATCGGGGGGGGTTTGCCCCTAGACTATGGCTACACCTTC. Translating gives CAWIGGGLPLDYGYTF.

CDR3 region: CASTSDSKSYEQYF. CDR3 in DNA: TGTGCCAGTACCTCAGACAGCAAATCCTACGAGCAGTACTTC. V and J are TRBV19 and TRBJ2-7; D perhaps matches TRBD1 (5 bases). With 7 bases removed from V and 1 base from J, the gap between germline ends came to 14 bases. The CDR3 is 14 amino acids. Germline values: CDR1 LNHDA, CDR2 SQIVND (reference sequence).

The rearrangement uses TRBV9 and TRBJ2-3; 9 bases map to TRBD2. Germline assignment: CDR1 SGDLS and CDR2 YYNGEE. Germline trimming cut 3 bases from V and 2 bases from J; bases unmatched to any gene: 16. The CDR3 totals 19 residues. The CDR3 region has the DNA TGTGCCAGCAGCGAACCTTTAGGAATAGCGGGGGATGACACAGATACGCAGTATTTT. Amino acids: CASSEPLGIAGDDTDTQYF.